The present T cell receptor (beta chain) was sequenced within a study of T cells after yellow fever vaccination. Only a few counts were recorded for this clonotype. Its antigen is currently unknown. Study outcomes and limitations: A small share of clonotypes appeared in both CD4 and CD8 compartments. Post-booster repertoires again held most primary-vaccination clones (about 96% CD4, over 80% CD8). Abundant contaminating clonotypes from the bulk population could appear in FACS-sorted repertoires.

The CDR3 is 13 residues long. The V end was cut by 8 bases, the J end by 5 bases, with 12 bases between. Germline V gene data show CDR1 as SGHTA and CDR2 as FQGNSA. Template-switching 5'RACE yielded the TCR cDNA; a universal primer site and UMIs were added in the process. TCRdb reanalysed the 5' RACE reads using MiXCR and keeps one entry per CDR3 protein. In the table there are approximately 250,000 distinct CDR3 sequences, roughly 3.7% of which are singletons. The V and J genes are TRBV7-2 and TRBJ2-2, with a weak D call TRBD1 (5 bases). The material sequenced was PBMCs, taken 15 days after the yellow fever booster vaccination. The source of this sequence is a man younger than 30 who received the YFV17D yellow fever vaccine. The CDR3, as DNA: TGTGCCAGCTGCAGGGATCCGACCGGGGAGCTGTTTTTT. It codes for CASCRDPTGELFF. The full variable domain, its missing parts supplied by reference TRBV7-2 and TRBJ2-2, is GAGVSQSPSNKVTEKGKDVELRCDPISGHTALYWYRQSLGQGLEFLIYFQGNSAPDKSGLPSDRFSAERTGGSVSTLTIQRTQQEDSAVYLCASCRDPTGELFFGEGSRLTVL.